One and the same sample provided the 2 T cell receptor beta chains below, sequenced in a study of shared clonotypes between healthy human individuals. CD45RO-negative CD8 cells positively selected for CCR7 made up the naive population, which excluded terminally differentiated effector memory CD45RA+ cells. Repertoires were generated with immunoSEQ multiplex PCR, while TCRdb's copy carries only in-frame clones and drops some. The repertoire holds 1.5 million to 2.5 million clones, with roughly 95% as singletons. Sequenced input: naive CD8+ T cells sorted from blood. The receptors were gathered from a man between 18 and 29 years old in good health.

CDR3 region: CASSLRGQGGPDTQYF. CDR3 DNA sequence: TGTGCCAGCAGCTTGCGGGGACAGGGGGGACCAGATACGCAGTATTTT. This chain connects TRBV5-8 to TRBJ2-3; 11 bases match TRBD1. The CDR3 is 16 amino acids. Trimming at V came to 1 base and at J to 4 bases, leaving 5 bases not matched to a gene. From germline, CDR1 is SGHTS and CDR2 YDEGEE.

The chain employs TRBV9 and TRBJ2-3; weak D call: TRBD1 (5 bases). This CDR3 region has 18 residues. CDR1 and CDR2 (germline): SGDLS, YYNGEE. V dropped 0 bases and J dropped 1 base, with 18 bases sitting between them. Written as DNA, the CDR3 is TGTGCCAGCAGCGTAGACGCCGGTCAGGGAAGAGGCACAGATACGCAGTATTTT. Amino acid sequence: CASSVDAGQGRGTDTQYF. The full variable domain, its missing parts supplied by reference TRBV9 and TRBJ2-3, is DSGVTQTPKHLITATGQRVTLRCSPRSGDLSVYWYQQSLDQGLQFLIQYYNGEERAKGNILERFSAQQFPDLHSELNLSSLELGDSALYFCASSVDAGQGRGTDTQYFGPGTRLTVL.